The sequence of this TCR beta chain was determined in a study of OX40 agonist ivuxolimab in advanced cancers. CDR1 is MDHEN, CDR2 SYDVKM, per germline. The CDR3 consists of 16 residues. J gave up 4 bases and V 1 base, and 7 bases lay outside the gene matches. Some clones are missing from TCRdb's copy, which holds only in-frame ones; the method was immunoSEQ multiplex PCR. The data hold about 62,000 clones, with 88% observed a single time. V and J are TRBV28 and TRBJ2-3, with 8 bases aligning to TRBD2. The sequences come from CD4+ or CD8+ T cells sorted from blood, collected in a trial of the OX40 agonist ivuxolimab. This TCR came from an adult with an advanced solid tumor such as melanoma, head and neck, liver or kidney cancer. CDR3 sequence: CASSLSTGGPPDTQYF. CDR3 bases: TGTGCCAGCAGTTTATCCACGGGAGGGCCGCCAGATACGCAGTATTTT. The variable domain in full, with the rest retrieved from reference TRBV28 and TRBJ2-3, is DVKVTQSSRYLVKRTGEKVFLECVQDMDHENMFWYRQDPGLGLRLIYFSYDVKMKEKGDIPEGYSVSREKKERFSLILESASTNQTSMYLCASSLSTGGPPDTQYFGPGTRLTVL.